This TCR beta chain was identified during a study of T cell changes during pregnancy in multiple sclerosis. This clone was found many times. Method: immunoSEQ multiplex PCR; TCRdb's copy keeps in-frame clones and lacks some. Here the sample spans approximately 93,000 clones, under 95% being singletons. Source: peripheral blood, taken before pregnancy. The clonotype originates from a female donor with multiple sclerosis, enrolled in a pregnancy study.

This chain's CDR3 is CASSLVQGFGTEAFF. For the CDR3, the DNA is TGTGCCAGCAGCTTGGTACAGGGCTTCGGCACTGAAGCTTTCTTT. The chain uses TRBV5-5 and TRBJ1-1; tentative D call: TRBD1 (6 bases). V gave up 0 bases and J gave up 4 bases, with 13 bases separating them. The germline CDR1 and CDR2 sequences are SGHKS and YYEKEE (reference sequence). The CDR3 contains 15 residues.